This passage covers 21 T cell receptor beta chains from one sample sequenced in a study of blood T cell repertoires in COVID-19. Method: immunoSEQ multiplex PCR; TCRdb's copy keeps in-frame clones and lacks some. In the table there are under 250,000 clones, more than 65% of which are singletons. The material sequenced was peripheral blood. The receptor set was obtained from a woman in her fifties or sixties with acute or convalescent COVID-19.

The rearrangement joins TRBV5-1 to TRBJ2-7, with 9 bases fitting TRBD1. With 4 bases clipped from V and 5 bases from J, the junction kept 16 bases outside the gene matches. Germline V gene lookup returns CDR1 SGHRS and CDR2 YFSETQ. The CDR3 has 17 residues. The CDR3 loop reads CASSPGRGTGSEDEQYF. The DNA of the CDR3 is TGCGCCAGCAGCCCGGGGAGAGGGACAGGGTCTGAAGACGAGCAGTACTTC.

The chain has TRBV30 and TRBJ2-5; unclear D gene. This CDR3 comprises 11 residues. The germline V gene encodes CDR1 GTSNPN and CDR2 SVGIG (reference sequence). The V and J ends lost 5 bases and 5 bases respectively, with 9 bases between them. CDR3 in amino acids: CAWVEWETQYF. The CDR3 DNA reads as TGTGCCTGGGTAGAATGGGAGACCCAGTACTTC.

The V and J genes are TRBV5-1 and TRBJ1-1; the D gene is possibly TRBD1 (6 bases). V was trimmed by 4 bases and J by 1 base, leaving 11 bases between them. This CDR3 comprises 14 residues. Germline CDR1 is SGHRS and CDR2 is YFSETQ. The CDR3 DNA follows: TGCGCCAGCAGCCAACAGGGACAGAACACTGAAGCTTTCTTT. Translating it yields CASSQQGQNTEAFF.

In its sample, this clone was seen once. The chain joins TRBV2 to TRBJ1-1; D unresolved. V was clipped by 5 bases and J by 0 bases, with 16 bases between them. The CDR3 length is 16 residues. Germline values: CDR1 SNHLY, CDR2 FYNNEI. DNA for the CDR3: TGTGCCAGCAGTCCCCGGGTCCTAACTCTGAACACTGAAGCTTTCTTT. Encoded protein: CASSPRVLTLNTEAFF.

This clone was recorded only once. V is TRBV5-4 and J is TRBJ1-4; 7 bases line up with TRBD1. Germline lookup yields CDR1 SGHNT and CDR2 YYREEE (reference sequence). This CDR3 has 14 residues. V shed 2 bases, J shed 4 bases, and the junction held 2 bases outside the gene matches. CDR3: CASSLQGINEKLFF. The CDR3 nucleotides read TGTGCCAGCAGCTTACAGGGGATTAATGAAAAACTGTTTTTT.

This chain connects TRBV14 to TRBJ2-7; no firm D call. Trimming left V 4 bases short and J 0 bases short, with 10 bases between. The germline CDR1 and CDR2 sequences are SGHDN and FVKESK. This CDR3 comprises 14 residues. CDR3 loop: CASSPLMSSYEQYF. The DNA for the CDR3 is TGTGCCAGCAGCCCCTTAATGAGCTCCTACGAGCAGTACTTC.

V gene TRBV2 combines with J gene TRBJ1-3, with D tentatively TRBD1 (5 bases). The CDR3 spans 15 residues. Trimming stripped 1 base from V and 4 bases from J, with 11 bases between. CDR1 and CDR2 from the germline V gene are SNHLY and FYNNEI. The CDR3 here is CASSEGRQKGNTIYF. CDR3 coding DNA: TGTGCCAGCAGTGAAGGTAGACAGAAAGGAAACACCATATATTTT.

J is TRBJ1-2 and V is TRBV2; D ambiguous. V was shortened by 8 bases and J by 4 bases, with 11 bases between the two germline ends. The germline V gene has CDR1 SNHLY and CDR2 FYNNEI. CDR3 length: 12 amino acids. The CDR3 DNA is TGTGCCAGCCGGGAGGCAATCTATGGCTACACCTTC. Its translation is CASREAIYGYTF. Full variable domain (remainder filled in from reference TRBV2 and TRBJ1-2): EPEVTQTPSHQVTQMGQEVILRCVPISNHLYFYWYRQILGQKVEFLVSFYNNEISEKSEIFDDQFSVERPDGSNFTLKIRSTKLEDSAMYFCASREAIYGYTFGSGTRLTVV.

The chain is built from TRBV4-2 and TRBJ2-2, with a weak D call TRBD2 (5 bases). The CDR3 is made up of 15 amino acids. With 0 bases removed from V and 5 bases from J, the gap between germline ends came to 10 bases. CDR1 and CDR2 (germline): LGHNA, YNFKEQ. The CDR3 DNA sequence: TGTGCCAGCAGCCAAGATGTTCGGGGTACCGGGGAGCTGTTTTTT. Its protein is CASSQDVRGTGELFF.

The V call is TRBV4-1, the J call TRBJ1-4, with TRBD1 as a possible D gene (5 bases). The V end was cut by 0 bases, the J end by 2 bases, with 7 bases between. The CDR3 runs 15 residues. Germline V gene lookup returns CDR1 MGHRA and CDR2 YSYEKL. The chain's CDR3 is CASSQEGTTNEKLFF. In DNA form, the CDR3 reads TGCGCCAGCAGCCAAGAGGGGACTACTAATGAAAAACTGTTTTTT.

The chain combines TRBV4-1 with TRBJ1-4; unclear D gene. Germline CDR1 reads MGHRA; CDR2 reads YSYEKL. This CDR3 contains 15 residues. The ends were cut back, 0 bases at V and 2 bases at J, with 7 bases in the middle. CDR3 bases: TGCGCCAGCAGCCAAGATCCTCAGACTAATGAAAAACTGTTTTTT. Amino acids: CASSQDPQTNEKLFF.

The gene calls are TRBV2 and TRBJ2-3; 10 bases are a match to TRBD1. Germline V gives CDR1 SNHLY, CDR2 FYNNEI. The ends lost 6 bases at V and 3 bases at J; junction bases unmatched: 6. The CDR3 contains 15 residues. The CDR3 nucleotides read TGTGCCAGCAGGCCGGGACAGGGGCTGACAGATACGCAGTATTTT. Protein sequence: CASRPGQGLTDTQYF.

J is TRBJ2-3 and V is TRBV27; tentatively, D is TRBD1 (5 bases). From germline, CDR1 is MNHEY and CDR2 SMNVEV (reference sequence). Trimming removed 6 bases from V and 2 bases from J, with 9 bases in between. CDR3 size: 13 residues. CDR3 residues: CASRKGNTDTQYF. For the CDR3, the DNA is TGTGCCAGCAGGAAGGGGAACACAGATACGCAGTATTTT.

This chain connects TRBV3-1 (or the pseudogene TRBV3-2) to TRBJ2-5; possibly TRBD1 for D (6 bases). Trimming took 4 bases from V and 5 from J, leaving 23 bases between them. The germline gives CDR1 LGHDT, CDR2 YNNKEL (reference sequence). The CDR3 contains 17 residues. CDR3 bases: TGTGCCAGCAGCCCAGGGACCCAGGGGCCTCGCACGGAGACCCAGTACTTC. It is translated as CASSPGTQGPRTETQYF.

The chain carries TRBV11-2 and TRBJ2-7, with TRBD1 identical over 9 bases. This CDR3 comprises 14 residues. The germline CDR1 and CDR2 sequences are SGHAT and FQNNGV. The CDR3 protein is CASGSGQGPYEQYF. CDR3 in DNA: TGTGCTAGTGGGTCGGGACAGGGACCCTACGAGCAGTACTTC.

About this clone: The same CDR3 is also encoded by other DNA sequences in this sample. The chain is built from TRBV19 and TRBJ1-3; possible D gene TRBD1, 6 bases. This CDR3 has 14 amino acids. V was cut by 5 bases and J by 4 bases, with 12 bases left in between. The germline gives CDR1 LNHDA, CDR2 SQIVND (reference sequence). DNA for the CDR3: TGTGCCAGTAGTCCAACAGGGACCGGAAACACCATATATTTT. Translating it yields CASSPTGTGNTIYF.

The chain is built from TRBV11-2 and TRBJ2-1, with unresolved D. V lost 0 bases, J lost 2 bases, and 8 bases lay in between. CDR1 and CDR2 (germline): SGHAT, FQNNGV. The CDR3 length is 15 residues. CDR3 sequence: CASSLEPGTYNEQFF. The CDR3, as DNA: TGTGCCAGCAGCTTAGAACCGGGTACCTACAATGAGCAGTTCTTC.

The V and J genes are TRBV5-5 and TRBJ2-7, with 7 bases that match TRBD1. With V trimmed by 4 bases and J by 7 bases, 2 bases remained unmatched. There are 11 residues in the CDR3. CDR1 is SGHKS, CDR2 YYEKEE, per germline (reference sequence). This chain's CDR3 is CASSVDREQYF. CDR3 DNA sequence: TGTGCCAGCAGCGTGGACAGGGAGCAGTACTTC.

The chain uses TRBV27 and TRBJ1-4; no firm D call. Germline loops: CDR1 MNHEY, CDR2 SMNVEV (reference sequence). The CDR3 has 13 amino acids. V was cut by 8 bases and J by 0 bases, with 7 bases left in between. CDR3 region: CASAPATNEKLFF. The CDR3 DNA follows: TGTGCCAGCGCCCCAGCAACTAATGAAAAACTGTTTTTT. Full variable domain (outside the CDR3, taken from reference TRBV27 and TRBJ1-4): EAQVTQNPRYLITVTGKKLTVTCSQNMNHEYMSWYRQDPGLGLRQIYYSMNVEVTDKGDVPEGYKVSRKEKRNFPLILESPSPNQTSLYFCASAPATNEKLFFGSGTQLSVL.

CDR3 DNA sequence: TGTGCCAGCAGCCAAGTAGGGCAGGGTGTACGGAACACTGAAGCTTTCTTT. Its translation is CASSQVGQGVRNTEAFF. The chain combines TRBV14 with TRBJ1-1, with D perhaps TRBD1 (5 bases). V was cut by 1 base and J by 1 base, with 16 bases left in between. CDR3 length equals 17 residues. Germline assignment: CDR1 SGHDN and CDR2 FVKESK.

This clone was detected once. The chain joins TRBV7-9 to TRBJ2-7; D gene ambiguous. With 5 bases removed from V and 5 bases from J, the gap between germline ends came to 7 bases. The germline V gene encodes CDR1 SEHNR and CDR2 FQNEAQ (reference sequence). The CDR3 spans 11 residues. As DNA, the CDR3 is TGTGCCAGCAGCCGTGTAAACGAGCAGTACTTC. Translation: CASSRVNEQYF.